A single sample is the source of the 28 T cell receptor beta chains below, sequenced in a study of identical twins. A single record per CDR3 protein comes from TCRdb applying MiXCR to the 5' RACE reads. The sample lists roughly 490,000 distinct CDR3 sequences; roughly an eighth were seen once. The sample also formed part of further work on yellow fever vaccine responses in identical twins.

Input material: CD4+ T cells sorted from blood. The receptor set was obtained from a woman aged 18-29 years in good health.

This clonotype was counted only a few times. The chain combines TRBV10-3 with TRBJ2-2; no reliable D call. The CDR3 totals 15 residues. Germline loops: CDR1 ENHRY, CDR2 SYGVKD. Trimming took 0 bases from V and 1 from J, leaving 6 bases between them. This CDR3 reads CAISESLGNTGELFF. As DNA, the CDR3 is TGTGCCATCAGTGAGTCGTTGGGGAACACCGGGGAGCTGTTTTTT.

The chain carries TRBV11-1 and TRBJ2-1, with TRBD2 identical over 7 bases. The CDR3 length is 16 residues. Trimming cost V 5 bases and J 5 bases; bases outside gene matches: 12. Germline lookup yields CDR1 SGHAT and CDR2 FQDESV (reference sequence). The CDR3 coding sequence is TGTGCCAGCAGCCTCTCTAGCGGACCCAACCACAATGAGCAGTTCTTC. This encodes CASSLSSGPNHNEQFF.

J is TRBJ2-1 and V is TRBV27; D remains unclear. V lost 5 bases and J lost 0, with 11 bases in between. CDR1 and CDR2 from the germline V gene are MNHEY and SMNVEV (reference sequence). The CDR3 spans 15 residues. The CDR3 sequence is CASSPRERSYNEQFF. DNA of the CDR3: TGTGCCAGCAGTCCGCGAGAGCGCTCCTACAATGAGCAGTTCTTC.

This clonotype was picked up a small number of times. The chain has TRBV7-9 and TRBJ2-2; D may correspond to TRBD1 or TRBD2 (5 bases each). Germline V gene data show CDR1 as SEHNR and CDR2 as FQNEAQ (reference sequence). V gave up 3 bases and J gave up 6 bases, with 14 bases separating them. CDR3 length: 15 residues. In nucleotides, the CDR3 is TGTGCCAGCAGCTTCCGGGACGTTTCGGCCGGGGAGCTGTTTTTT. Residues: CASSFRDVSAGELFF.

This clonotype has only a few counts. The DNA for the CDR3 is TGTGCCAGCAGCTTAGGGGCTAGCGGCAAGATCTACGAGCAGTACTTC. Protein product: CASSLGASGKIYEQYF. V and J are TRBV7-2 and TRBJ2-7; TRBD2 aligns across 7 bases. This CDR3 is 16 amino acids long. Trimming removed 1 base from V and 3 bases from J; junction bases left unmatched: 9. Germline V gene data show CDR1 as SGHTA and CDR2 as FQGNSA.

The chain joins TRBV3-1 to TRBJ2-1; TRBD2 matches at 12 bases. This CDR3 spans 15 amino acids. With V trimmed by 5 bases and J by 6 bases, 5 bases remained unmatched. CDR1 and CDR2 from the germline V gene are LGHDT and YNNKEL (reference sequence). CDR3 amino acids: CASSKLAGGVNEQFF. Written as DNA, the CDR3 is TGTGCCAGCAGCAAACTAGCGGGAGGTGTCAATGAGCAGTTCTTC.

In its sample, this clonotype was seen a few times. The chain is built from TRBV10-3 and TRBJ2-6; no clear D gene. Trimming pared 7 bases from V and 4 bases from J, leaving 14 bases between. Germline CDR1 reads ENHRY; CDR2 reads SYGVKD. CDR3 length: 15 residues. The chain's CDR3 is CAITPGPPGANVLTF. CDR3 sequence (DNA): TGTGCCATCACCCCAGGACCCCCGGGGGCCAACGTCCTGACTTTC.

The CDR3, as DNA: TGTGCCAGCAGCGTCAGGACCCCCTACGAGCAGTACTTC. Amino acid sequence: CASSVRTPYEQYF. This chain uses TRBV11-2 with TRBJ2-7, with D unresolved. Trimming shortened V by 5 bases and J by 2 bases, and 10 bases separated the two germline ends. The CDR3 is made up of 13 amino acids. Per germline, CDR1 SGHAT and CDR2 FQNNGV. The full variable domain, its missing parts supplied by reference TRBV11-2 and TRBJ2-7, is EAGVAQSPRYKIIEKRQSVAFWCNPISGHATLYWYQQILGQGPKLLIQFQNNGVVDDSQLPKDRFSAERLKGVDSTLKIQPAKLEDSAVYLCASSVRTPYEQYFGPGTRLTVT.

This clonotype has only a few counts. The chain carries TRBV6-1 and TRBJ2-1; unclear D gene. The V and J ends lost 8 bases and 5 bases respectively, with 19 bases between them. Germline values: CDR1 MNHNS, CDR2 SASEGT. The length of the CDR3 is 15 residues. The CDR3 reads CASSRLGVSHNEQFF. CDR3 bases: TGTGCCAGCTCCCGCCTTGGGGTTTCCCACAATGAGCAGTTCTTC.

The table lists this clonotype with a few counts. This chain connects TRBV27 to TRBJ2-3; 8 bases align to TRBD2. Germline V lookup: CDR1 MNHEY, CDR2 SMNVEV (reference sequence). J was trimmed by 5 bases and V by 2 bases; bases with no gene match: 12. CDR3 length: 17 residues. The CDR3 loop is CASSLRLRGAFGDTQYF. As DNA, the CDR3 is TGTGCCAGCAGTTTACGGTTGCGGGGGGCCTTTGGAGATACGCAGTATTTT.

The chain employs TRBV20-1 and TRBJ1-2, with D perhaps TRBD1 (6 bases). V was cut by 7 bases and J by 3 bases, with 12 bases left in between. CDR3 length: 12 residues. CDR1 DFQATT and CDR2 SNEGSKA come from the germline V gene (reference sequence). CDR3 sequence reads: CSGRPGDYGYTF. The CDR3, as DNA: TGCAGTGGACGCCCAGGGGACTATGGCTACACCTTC.

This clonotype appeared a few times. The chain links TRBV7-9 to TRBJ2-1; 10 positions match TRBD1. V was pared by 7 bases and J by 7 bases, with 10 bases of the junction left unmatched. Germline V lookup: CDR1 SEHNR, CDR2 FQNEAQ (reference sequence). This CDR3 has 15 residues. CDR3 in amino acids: CASTAYGTGVNEQFF. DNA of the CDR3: TGTGCCAGCACCGCTTATGGGACAGGGGTAAATGAGCAGTTCTTC.

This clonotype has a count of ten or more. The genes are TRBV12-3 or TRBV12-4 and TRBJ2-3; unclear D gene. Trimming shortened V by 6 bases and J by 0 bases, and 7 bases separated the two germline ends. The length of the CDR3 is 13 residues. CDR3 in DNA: TGTGCCAGCAGGATGGATAGCACAGATACGCAGTATTTT. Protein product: CASRMDSTDTQYF.

The CDR3: CASSPPSRGTYNEQFF. The DNA of the CDR3 is TGTGCCAGCTCACCACCGTCCAGGGGGACCTACAATGAGCAGTTCTTC. This chain links TRBV18 with TRBJ2-1; 7 bases are shared with TRBD1. Germline assignment: CDR1 KGHSH and CDR2 LQKENI. This CDR3 has 16 residues. Trimming at V came to 0 bases and at J to 2 bases, leaving 4 bases not matched to a gene. The full variable domain, its missing parts supplied by reference TRBV18 and TRBJ2-1, is NAGVMQNPRHLVRRRGQEARLRCSPMKGHSHVYWYRQLPEEGLKFMVYLQKENIIDESGMPKERFSAEFPKEGPSILRIQQVVRGDSAAYFCASSPPSRGTYNEQFFGPGTRLTVL.

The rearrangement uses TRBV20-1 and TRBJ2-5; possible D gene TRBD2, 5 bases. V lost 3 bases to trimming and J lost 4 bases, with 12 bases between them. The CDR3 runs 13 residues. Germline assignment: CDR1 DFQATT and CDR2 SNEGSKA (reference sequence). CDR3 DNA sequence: TGCAGTGCTAGTGGCGAGGGTGGAGAGACCCAGTACTTC. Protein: CSASGEGGETQYF.

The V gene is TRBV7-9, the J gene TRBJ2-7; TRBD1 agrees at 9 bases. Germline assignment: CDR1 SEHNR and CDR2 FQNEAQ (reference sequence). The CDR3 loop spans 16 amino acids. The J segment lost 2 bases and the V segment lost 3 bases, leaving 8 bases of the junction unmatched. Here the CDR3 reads CASSLSPGQGPYEQYF. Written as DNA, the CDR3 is TGTGCCAGCAGCTTGTCCCCGGGACAGGGACCCTACGAGCAGTACTTC. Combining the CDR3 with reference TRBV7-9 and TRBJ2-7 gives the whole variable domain DTGVSQNPRHKITKRGQNVTFRCDPISEHNRLYWYRQTLGQGPEFLTYFQNEAQLEKSRLLSDRFSAERPKGSFSTLEIQRTEQGDSAMYLCASSLSPGQGPYEQYFGPGTRLTVT.

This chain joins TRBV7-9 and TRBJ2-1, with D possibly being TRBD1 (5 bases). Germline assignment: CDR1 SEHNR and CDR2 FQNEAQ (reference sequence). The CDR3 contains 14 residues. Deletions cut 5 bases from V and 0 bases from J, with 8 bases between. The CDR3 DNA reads TGTGCCAGCAGCACTGACAGCTCCTACAATGAGCAGTTCTTC. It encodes CASSTDSSYNEQFF.

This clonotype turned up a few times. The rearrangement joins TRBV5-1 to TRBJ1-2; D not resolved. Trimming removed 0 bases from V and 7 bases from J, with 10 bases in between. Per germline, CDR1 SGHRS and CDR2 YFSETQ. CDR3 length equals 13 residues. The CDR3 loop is CASSLDLGSGYTF. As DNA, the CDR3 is TGCGCCAGCAGCTTGGATTTGGGAAGTGGCTACACCTTC.

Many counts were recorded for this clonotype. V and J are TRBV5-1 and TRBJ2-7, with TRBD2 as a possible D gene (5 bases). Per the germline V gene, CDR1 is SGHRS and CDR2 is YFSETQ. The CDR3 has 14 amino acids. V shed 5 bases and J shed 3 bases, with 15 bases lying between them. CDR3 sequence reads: CASRSGGSIYEQYF. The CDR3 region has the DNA TGCGCCAGCAGATCCGGCGGGTCGATCTACGAGCAGTACTTC.

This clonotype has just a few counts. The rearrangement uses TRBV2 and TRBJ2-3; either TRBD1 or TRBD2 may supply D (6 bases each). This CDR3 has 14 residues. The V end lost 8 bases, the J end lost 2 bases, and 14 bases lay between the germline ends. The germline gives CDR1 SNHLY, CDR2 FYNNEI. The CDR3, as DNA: TGTGCCAGCGGGGAGGACAGCCTCACAGATACGCAGTATTTT. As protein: CASGEDSLTDTQYF.

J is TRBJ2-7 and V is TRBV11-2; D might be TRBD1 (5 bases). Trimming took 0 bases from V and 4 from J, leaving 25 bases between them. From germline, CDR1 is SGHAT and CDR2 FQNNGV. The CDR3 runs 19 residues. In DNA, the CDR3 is TGTGCCAGCAGCTTAGACCACCGCCGGTTCCTAGGGGCGCCTTACGAGCAGTACTTC. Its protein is CASSLDHRRFLGAPYEQYF.

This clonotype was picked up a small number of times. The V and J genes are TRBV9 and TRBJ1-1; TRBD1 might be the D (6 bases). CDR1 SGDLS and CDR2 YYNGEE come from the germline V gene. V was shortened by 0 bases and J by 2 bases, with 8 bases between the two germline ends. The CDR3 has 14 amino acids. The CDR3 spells CASSVEDSNTEAFF. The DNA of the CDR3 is TGTGCCAGCAGCGTAGAGGACAGTAACACTGAAGCTTTCTTT.

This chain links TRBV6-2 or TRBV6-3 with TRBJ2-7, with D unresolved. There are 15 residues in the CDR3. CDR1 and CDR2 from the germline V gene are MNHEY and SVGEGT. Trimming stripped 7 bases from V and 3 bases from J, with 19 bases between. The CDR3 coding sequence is TGTGCCAGCACTCCAGACCGTAGTATTAACTACGAGCAGTACTTC. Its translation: CASTPDRSINYEQYF.

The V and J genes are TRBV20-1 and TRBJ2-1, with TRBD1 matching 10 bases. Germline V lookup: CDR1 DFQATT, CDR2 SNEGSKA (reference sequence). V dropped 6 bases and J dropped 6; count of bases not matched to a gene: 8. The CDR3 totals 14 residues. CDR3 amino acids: CSALTGQGRNEQFF. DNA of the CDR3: TGCAGTGCCCTGACGGGACAGGGGCGCAATGAGCAGTTCTTC.

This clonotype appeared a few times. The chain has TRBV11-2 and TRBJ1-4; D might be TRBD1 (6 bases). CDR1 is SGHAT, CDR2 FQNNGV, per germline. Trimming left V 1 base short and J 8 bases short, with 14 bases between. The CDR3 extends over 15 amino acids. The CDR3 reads CASSLVRGLGEKLFF. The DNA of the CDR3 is TGTGCCAGCAGCTTAGTACGGGGGCTAGGGGAAAAACTGTTTTTT. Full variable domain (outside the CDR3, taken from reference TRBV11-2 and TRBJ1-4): EAGVAQSPRYKIIEKRQSVAFWCNPISGHATLYWYQQILGQGPKLLIQFQNNGVVDDSQLPKDRFSAERLKGVDSTLKIQPAKLEDSAVYLCASSLVRGLGEKLFFGSGTQLSVL.

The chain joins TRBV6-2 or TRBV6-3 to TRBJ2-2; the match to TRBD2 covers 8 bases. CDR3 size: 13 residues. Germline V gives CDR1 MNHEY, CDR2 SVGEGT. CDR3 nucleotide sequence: TGTGCTGGAAGGCGGGGGGCCACCGGGGAGCTGTTTTTT. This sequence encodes CAGRRGATGELFF.

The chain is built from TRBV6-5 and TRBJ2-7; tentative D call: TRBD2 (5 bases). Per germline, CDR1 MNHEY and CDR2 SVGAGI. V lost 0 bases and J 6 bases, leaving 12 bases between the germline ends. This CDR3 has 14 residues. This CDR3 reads CASSYSGVIREQYF. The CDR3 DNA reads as TGTGCCAGCAGTTACTCGGGAGTGATTCGCGAGCAGTACTTC.

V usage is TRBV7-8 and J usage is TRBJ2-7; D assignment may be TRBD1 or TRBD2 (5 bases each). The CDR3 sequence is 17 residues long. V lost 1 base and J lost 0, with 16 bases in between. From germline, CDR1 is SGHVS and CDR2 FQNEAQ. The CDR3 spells CASSLVGRGASSYEQYF. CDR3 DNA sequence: TGTGCCAGCAGCTTAGTGGGTAGGGGAGCAAGCTCCTACGAGCAGTACTTC.